This TCR beta chain was found in a study of blood T cell repertoires in COVID-19. Study as a whole: COVID-19 samples, acute and convalescent, were from the United States, Italy and Spain. In each case, the material was cDNA or gDNA derived from T cells, B-cell-depleted T cells, or PBMCs.

This CDR3 has 13 residues. V was cut by 0 bases and J by 3 bases, with 5 bases left in between. The germline V gene encodes CDR1 KGHSH and CDR2 LQKENI. Generated by immunoSEQ multiplex PCR, the TCRdb table keeps only in-frame clones and is missing some. The repertoire holds 150,000 to 200,000 clones, with 86% as singletons. The rearrangement uses TRBV18 and TRBJ1-1; D ambiguous. This clonotype was sampled from a man in his fifties or sixties with active or convalescent COVID-19. The source material was peripheral blood. For the CDR3, the DNA is TGTGCCAGCTCACCACCGTCGGACACTGAAGCTTTCTTT. It translates to CASSPPSDTEAFF.